This T cell receptor beta chain was sequenced in a study of PD-1 blockade in classical Hodgkin lymphoma. CDR1 is MDHEN, CDR2 SYDVKM, per germline. The CDR3 has 13 residues. Trimming left V 3 bases short and J 10 bases short, with 14 bases between. There was relapse after autologous stem cell transplantation in every patient, and there was variation in brentuximab vedotin exposure. Best overall response was complete response, partial response or progressive disease in these relapsed/refractory classical Hodgkin lymphoma patients. Clones were read by immunoSEQ multiplex PCR, and TCRdb kept only the in-frame ones, dropping some. The table includes around 45,000 clones, around nine tenths detected once.

The chain joins TRBV28 to TRBJ2-3; D unclear. The receptor's source is a human donor with classical Hodgkin lymphoma. The sample here was peripheral blood mononuclear cells (PBMCs), taken at baseline. CDR3 protein: CASSLSSSTAQYF. The CDR3 DNA reads as TGTGCCAGCAGTTTGAGTAGCAGCACGGCGCAGTATTTT. Supplemented by reference TRBV28 and TRBJ2-3, the full variable domain reads DVKVTQSSRYLVKRTGEKVFLECVQDMDHENMFWYRQDPGLGLRLIYFSYDVKMKEKGDIPEGYSVSREKKERFSLILESASTNQTSMYLCASSLSSSTAQYFGPGTRLTVL.